Given below is one T cell receptor beta chain in context. This sample is part of a study of blood T cell repertoires in COVID-19. Study overall: Samples taken during acute and convalescent COVID-19 were collected in the United States, Italy and Spain. T cells, B-cell-depleted T cells, or PBMCs supplied cDNA or gDNA.

Trimming shortened V by 0 bases and J by 3 bases, and 11 bases separated the two germline ends. This CDR3 has 15 amino acids. Germline assignment: CDR1 SGHRS and CDR2 YFSETQ. The protocol was immunoSEQ multiplex PCR, while the TCRdb copy is restricted to in-frame clones and leaves out a portion. In the table there are 70,000 to 95,000 clones, more than 70% of which are singletons. Enrolled during active infection, Seattle patients were then followed longitudinally. The clonotype originates from a middle-aged man with COVID-19, enrolled during active disease. The sample was peripheral blood. V gene TRBV5-1 combines with J gene TRBJ2-3; weak D call: TRBD2 (7 bases). As DNA, the CDR3 is TGCGCCAGCAGCTTGGCCGGGGGGCGGACAGATACGCAGTATTTT. Translating gives CASSLAGGRTDTQYF.